This T cell receptor (beta chain) was obtained from a study of T cells in Graves' hyperthyroidism and ophthalmopathy. Template material for amplifying TCR beta CDR3 regions consisted of RNA transcripts. First-round RT-PCR of the TCR CDR3 relied on the HTBI primer set. TCRdb analysed the multiplex PCR reads with MiXCR anew, one entry per CDR3 protein. The repertoire holds about 360,000 distinct CDR3 sequences, with approximately 13% as singletons. Trimming took 4 bases from V and 0 from J, leaving 13 bases between them. The CDR3 has 16 residues. Germline V lookup: CDR1 MNHEY, CDR2 SVGEGT. Study results and caveats: Blood also carried most thyroid clonotypes expanded above 0.001.

This clonotype came up many times. The antigen is unknown. If no ophthalmopathy progression occurred within 18 months, Graves' hyperthyroidism was stable. The chain combines TRBV6-2 or TRBV6-3 with TRBJ1-5; D is uncertain. Sequences were obtained from blood. The TCR originated in a woman younger than 35 with Graves' hyperthyroidism. CDR3 sequence: CASSFLQADSNQPQHF. The CDR3 DNA follows: TGTGCCAGCAGTTTTCTCCAGGCAGATAGCAATCAGCCCCAGCATTTT.